The clone carrying this T cell receptor (beta chain) was observed a handful of times. cDNA libraries for TCR alpha and TCR beta, carrying sample barcodes and UMIs, came from 5'RACE with constant-segment primers. MiXCR, applied by TCRdb to the 5' RACE reads, yields one record per CDR3 protein. Of about 160,000 distinct CDR3 sequences in the sample, 25% to 40% were seen once. The data are from a study of T-cell memory formation after mild COVID-19. Whole-study context: TCR clusters were mostly confined to one donor each.

This CDR3 is built from 16 residues. Trimming left V 1 base short and J 4 bases short, with 16 bases between. Germline loops: CDR1 LNHNV, CDR2 YYDKDF (reference sequence). The sequence was obtained from an adult woman who had mild COVID-19 (a few samples of this study predate the infection). Cell type and time point are not known. The chain employs TRBV15 and TRBJ1-1; D call uncertain. Sequencing was done on a sample of PBMCs or a T cell subset sorted from them (not recorded which). DNA for the CDR3: TGTGCCACCAGCAGAGCCTACGACACCCGGTCCACTGAAGCTTTCTTT. Residues: CATSRAYDTRSTEAFF.